Listed below are T cell receptor beta chains from one sample, sequenced in a study of T cells in Graves' hyperthyroidism and ophthalmopathy. Each CDR3 protein is one row after TCRdb ran MiXCR on the multiplex PCR reads. The profile shows about 560,000 distinct CDR3 sequences, roughly 15% of them singletons. Material: blood. These receptors originate from a woman aged 35 to 49 with Graves' hyperthyroidism. Each CDR3 is given with its conserved first and last residue. The D gene is left open where the match is weak. Clone size is given for some rows only: seen once, a few or many times, or a class if the clone is expanded.

V	D	J	size	DNA	CDR3
TRBV6-6	TRBD2	TRBJ2-1	many	TGTGCCAGCAGTTACATCGCGGGAGGGATCAATGAGCAGTTCTTC	CASSYIAGGINEQFF
TRBV5-1	TRBD2	TRBJ2-7	many	TGCGCCAGCAGCTTGGGTGGTCTAGCGGGAGGCTACGAGCAGTACTTC	CASSLGGLAGGYEQYF
TRBV28	TRBD1	TRBJ2-6	-	TGTGCCAGCAGATCTACAGGGGACGGGGCCAACGTCCTGACTTTC	CASRSTGDGANVLTF
TRBV2	-	TRBJ2-7	-	TGTGCCAGCAGGGGGCAGGTCGGCGGGCAGTACTTC	CASRGQVGGQYF
TRBV3-1	-	TRBJ2-7	many	TGTGCCAGCAGCCAAGATTTTCAGCTCTACGAGCAGTACTTC	CASSQDFQLYEQYF
TRBV18	TRBD2	TRBJ2-3	few	TGTGCCAGCTCACCAGAGTTTCCCGGGACTAGCGGGAGAGCAGATACGCAGTATTTT	CASSPEFPGTSGRADTQYF
TRBV5-1	-	TRBJ1-1	many	TGCGCCAGCAGCCCACAGGGATCTGAAGCTTTCTTT	CASSPQGSEAFF
TRBV28	-	TRBJ2-1	-	TGTGCCAGCAGTTTAGAGGCCCGAACGGGTGCGTTCTTC	CASSLEARTGAFF
TRBV20-1	-	TRBJ2-7	many	TGCAGTGCCAATAAGGGGGACTCGCAGGGGGAGCAGTACTTC	CSANKGDSQGEQYF
TRBV7-3	-	TRBJ2-7	-	TGTGCCAGCAGCACCTTACCTAGCTACGAGCAGTACTTC	CASSTLPSYEQYF
TRBV2	-	TRBJ2-3	many	TGTGCCAGCAGTGGGGTAGTAAGCACAGATACGCAGTATTTT	CASSGVVSTDTQYF
TRBV28	-	TRBJ1-1	many	TGTGCCAGCAGTTTATGGGCGGACACTGAAGCTTTCTTT	CASSLWADTEAFF
TRBV5-1	TRBD1	TRBJ2-7	many	TGCGCCAGCAGCAACGGACAGGGGGGCGGGTACGAGCAGTACTTC	CASSNGQGGGYEQYF
TRBV19	-	TRBJ1-1	-	TGTGCCAGTAGTATCCAGGCATACACTGAAGCTTTCTTT	CASSIQAYTEAFF
TRBV7-2	TRBD2	TRBJ2-5	many	TGTGCCAGCACCCGGGGGGGGGCGGGACAAGAGACCCAGTACTTC	CASTRGGAGQETQYF
TRBV7-9	-	TRBJ1-4	few	TGTGCCAGCAGCCCCAGGGGCGATAATGAAAAACTGTTTTTT	CASSPRGDNEKLFF
TRBV10-2	-	TRBJ2-2	-	TGCGCCAGCAGTGAGATTCCCTCCTGCAGAGACACCGGGGAGCTGTTTTTT	CASSEIPSCRDTGELFF
TRBV6-7	TRBD1	TRBJ2-5	many	TGTGCCAGCAGCGGACAGGGGGGGGTAGCGGATCAAGAGACCCAGTACTTC	CASSGQGGVADQETQYF
TRBV7-3	-	TRBJ2-3	few	TGTGCCAGCAGTCTCTATAGTACCGGGACCCGGGGGGATACGCAGTATTTT	CASSLYSTGTRGDTQYF
TRBV6-1	-	TRBJ2-1	many	TGTGCCAGCAGTAACCTAGCGCTCAAGCGTAATGAGCAGTTCTTC	CASSNLALKRNEQFF
TRBV20-1	-	TRBJ1-4	-	TGCAGTGCTAGAGACATCCAGCTAAATGAAAAACTGTTTTTT	CSARDIQLNEKLFF
TRBV20-1	TRBD2	TRBJ2-3	many	TGCAGTGCTACGGACGGGACTAGCGGGATGGGAGATACGCAGTATTTT	CSATDGTSGMGDTQYF